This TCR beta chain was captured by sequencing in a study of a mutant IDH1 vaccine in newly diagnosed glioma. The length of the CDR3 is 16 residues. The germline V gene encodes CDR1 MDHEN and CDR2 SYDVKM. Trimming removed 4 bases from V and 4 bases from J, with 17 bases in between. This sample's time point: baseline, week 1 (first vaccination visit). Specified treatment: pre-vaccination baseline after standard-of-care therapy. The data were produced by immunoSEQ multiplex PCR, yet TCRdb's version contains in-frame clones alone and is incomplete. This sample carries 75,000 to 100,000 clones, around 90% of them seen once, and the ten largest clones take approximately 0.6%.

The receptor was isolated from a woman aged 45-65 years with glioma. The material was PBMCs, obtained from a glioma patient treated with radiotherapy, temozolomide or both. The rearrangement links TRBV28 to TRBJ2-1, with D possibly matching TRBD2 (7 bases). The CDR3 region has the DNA TGTGCCAGCAGTTCTGGTGGGAGGGGGGATTACAATGAGCAGTTCTTC. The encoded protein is CASSSGGRGDYNEQFF.